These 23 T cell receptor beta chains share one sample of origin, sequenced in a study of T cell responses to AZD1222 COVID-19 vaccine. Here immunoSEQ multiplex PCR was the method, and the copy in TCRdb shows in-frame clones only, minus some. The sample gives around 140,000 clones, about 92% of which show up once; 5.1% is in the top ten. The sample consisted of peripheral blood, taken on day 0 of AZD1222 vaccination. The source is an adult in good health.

CDR3 in DNA: TGTGCCAGCAGCTTAATGGGAGGGACAGGAGTGTACGAGCAGTACTTC. Protein product: CASSLMGGTGVYEQYF. This chain joins TRBV7-9 and TRBJ2-7; D is perhaps TRBD1 (8 bases). The CDR3 consists of 16 residues. Germline-derived CDR1 and CDR2 are SEHNR and FQNEAQ (reference sequence). Trimming removed 2 bases at V and 4 bases at J, with 18 bases between.

The CDR3 DNA sequence: TGTGCCAGCAGATCCCGACGGGGTGGCACTGAAGCTTTCTTT. Protein product: CASRSRRGGTEAFF. The rearrangement uses TRBV7-2 and TRBJ1-1; unclear D gene. The CDR3 length is 14 residues. Trimming shortened V by 6 bases and J by 4 bases, and 15 bases separated the two germline ends. CDR1 is SGHTA, CDR2 FQGNSA, per germline.

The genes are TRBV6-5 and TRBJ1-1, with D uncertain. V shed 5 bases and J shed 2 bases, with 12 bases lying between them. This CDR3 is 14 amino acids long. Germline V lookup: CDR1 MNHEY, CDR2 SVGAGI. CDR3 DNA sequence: TGTGCCAGCAGTCAGAAAGGTTTTAACACTGAAGCTTTCTTT. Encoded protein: CASSQKGFNTEAFF.

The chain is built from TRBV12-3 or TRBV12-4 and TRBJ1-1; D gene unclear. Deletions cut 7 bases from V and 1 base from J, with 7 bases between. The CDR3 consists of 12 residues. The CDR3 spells CASTLGNTEAFF. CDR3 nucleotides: TGTGCCAGCACCCTCGGGAACACTGAAGCTTTCTTT.

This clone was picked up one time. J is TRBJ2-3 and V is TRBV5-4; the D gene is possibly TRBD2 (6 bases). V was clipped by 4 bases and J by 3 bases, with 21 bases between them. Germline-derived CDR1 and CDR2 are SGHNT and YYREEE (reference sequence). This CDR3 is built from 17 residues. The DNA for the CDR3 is TGTGCCAGCAGCCCGGTGCCCGGGAGATCCCCTACAGATACGCAGTATTTT. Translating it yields CASSPVPGRSPTDTQYF.

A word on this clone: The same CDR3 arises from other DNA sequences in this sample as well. The CDR3 here is CATSRAGSGNTIYF. In DNA, the CDR3 is TGTGCCACCAGCAGGGCAGGTTCAGGAAACACCATATATTTT. The J gene is TRBJ1-3, the V gene TRBV15; no firm D call. V was cut by 3 bases and J by 4 bases, with 10 bases left in between. CDR3 length: 14 residues. Germline V gene sequence: CDR1 LNHNV, CDR2 YYDKDF (reference sequence).

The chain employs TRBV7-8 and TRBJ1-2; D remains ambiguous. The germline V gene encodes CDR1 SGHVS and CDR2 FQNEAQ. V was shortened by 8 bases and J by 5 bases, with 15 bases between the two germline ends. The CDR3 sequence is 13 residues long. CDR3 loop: CASLRGLGYGYTF. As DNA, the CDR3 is TGTGCCAGCTTACGCGGACTAGGGTATGGCTACACCTTC.

The CDR3 region is CTLLVEFSDRCSYNEQFF. CDR3 coding DNA: TGCACCCTCCTGGTTGAGTTTAGCGACCGATGCTCCTACAATGAGCAGTTCTTC. The V gene is TRBV1, the J gene TRBJ2-1; the table gives TRBD2 as D, unverified against the DNA. TRBV1 is tagged as a pseudogene. The CDR3 extends over 18 amino acids.

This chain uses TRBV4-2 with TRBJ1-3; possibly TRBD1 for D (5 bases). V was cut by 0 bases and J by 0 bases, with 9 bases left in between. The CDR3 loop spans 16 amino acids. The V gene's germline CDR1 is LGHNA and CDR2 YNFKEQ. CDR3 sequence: CASSQDLTDSGNTIYF. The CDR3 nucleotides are TGTGCCAGCAGCCAAGACCTGACAGACTCTGGAAACACCATATATTTT.

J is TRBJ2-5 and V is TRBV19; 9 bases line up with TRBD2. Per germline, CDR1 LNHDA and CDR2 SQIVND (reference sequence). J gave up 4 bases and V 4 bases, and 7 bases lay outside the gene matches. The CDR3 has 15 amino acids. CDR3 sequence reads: CASSSSGRRVETQYF. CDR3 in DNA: TGTGCCAGTAGTAGCAGCGGGAGGAGAGTAGAGACCCAGTACTTC. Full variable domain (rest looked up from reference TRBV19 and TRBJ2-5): DGGITQSPKYLFRKEGQNVTLSCEQNLNHDAMYWYRQDPGQGLRLIYYSQIVNDFQKGDIAEGYSVSREKKESFPLTVTSAQKNPTAFYLCASSSSGRRVETQYFGPGTRLLVL.

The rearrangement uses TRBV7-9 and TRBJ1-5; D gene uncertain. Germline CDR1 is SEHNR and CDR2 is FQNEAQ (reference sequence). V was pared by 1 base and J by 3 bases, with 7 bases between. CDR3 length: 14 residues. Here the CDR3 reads CASSLGDTNQPQHF. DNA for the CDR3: TGTGCCAGCAGCTTAGGAGACACCAATCAGCCCCAGCATTTT.

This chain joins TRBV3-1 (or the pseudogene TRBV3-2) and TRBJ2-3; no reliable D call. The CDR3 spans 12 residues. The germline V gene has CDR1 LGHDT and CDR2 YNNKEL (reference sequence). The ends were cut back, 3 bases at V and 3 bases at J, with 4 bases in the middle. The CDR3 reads CASSQNTDTQYF. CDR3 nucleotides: TGTGCCAGCAGCCAGAATACAGATACGCAGTATTTT.

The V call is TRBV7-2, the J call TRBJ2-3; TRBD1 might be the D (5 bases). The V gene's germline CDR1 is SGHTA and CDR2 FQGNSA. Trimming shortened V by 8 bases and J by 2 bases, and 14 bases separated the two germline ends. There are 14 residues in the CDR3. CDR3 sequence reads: CASGRQRHTDTQYF. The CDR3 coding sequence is TGTGCCAGCGGAAGACAGAGACACACAGATACGCAGTATTTT.

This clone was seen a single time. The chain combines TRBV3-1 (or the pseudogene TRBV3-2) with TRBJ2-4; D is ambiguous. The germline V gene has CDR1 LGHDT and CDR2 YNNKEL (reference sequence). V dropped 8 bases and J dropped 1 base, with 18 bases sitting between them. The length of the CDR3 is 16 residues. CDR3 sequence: CASGPRPLLAKNIQYF. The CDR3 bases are TGTGCCAGCGGGCCCCGACCCCTCTTGGCCAAAAACATTCAGTACTTC.

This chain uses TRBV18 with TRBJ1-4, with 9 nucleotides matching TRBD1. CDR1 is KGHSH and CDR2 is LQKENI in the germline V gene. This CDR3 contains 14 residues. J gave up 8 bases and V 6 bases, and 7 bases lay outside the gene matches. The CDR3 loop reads CASSTGGLGEKLFF. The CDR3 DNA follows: TGTGCCAGCTCCACAGGGGGCCTAGGAGAAAAACTGTTTTTT.

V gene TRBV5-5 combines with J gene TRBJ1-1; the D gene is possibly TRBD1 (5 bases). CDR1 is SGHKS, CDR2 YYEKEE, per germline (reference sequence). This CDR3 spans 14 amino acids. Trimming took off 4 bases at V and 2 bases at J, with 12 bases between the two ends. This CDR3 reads CASSPATANTEAFF. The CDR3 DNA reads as TGTGCCAGCAGCCCAGCGACAGCTAACACTGAAGCTTTCTTT.

CDR3 bases: TGTGCCAGCAGCTTAGCGCCGGGAGTGGGAGAGACCCAGTACTTC. Amino acid sequence: CASSLAPGVGETQYF. The chain carries TRBV11-1 and TRBJ2-5; possible D gene TRBD2, 6 bases. CDR1 SGHAT and CDR2 FQDESV come from the germline V gene (reference sequence). V lost 0 bases to trimming and J lost 4 bases, with 12 bases between them. The CDR3 extends over 15 amino acids.

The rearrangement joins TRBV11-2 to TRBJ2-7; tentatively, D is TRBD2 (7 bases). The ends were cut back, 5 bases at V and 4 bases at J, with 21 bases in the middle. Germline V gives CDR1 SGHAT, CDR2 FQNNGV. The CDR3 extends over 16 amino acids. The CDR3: CASSPQGGGPWYEQYF. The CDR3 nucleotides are TGTGCCAGCAGCCCCCAAGGCGGGGGCCCTTGGTACGAGCAGTACTTC.

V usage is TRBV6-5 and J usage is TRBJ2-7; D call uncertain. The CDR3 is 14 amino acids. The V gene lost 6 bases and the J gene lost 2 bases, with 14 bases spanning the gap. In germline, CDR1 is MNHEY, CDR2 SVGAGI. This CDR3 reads CASSSGRRAYEQYF. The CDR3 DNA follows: TGTGCCAGCAGCTCAGGCCGCAGAGCCTACGAGCAGTACTTC.

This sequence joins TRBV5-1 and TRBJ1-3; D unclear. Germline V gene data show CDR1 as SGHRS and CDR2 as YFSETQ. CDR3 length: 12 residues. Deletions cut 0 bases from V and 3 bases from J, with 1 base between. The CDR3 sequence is CASSLDGNTIYF. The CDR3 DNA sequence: TGCGCCAGCAGCTTGGATGGAAACACCATATATTTT.

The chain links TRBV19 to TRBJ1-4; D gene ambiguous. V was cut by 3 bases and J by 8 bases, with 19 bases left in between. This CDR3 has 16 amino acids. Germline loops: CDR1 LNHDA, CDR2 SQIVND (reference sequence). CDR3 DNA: TGTGCCAGTAGTATCGCGGGAACCATCCCGAGGGAAAAACTGTTTTTT. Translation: CASSIAGTIPREKLFF.

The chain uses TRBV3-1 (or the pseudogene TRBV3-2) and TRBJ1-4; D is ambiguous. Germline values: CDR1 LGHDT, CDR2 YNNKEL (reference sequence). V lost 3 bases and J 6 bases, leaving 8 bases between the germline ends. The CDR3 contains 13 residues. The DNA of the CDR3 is TGTGCCAGCAGCCAGGGGTTCCATGAAAAACTGTTTTTT. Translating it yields CASSQGFHEKLFF.

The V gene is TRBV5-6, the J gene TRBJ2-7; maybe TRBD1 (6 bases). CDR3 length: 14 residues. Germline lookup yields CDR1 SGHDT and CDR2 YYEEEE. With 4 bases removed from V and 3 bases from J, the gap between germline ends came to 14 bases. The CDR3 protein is CASSQGIPFYEQYF. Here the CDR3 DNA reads TGTGCCAGCAGCCAGGGGATCCCCTTCTACGAGCAGTACTTC.